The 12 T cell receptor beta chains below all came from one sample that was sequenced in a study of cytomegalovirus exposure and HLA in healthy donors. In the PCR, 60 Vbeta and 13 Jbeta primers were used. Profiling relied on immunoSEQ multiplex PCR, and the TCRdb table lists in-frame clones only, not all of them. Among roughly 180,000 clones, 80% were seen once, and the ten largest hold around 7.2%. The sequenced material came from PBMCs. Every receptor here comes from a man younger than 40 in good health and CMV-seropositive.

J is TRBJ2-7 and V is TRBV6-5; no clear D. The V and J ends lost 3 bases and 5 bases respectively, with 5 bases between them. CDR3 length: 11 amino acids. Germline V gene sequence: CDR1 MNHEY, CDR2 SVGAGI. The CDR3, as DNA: TGTGCCAGCAGTTATCTTGACGAGCAGTACTTC. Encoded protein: CASSYLDEQYF.

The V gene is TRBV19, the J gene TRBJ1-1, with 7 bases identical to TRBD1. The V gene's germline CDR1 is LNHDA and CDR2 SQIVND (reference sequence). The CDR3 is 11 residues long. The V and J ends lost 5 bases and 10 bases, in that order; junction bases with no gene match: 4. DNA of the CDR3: TGTGCCAGTAGTCCGCGGACAGGAGCTTTCTTT. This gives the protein CASSPRTGAFF.

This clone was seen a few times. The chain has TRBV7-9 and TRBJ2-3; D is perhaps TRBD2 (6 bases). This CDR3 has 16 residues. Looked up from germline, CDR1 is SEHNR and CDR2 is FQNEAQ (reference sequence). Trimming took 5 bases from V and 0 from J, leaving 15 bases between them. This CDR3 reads CASSLKIAASTDTQYF. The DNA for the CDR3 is TGTGCCAGCAGCCTAAAAATAGCGGCTAGCACAGATACGCAGTATTTT.

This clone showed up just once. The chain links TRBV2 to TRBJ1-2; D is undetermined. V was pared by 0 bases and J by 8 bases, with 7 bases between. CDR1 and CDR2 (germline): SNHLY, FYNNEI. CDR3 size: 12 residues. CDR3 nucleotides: TGTGCCAGCAGTGAAGCGAGTCGCGGCTACACCTTC. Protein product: CASSEASRGYTF.

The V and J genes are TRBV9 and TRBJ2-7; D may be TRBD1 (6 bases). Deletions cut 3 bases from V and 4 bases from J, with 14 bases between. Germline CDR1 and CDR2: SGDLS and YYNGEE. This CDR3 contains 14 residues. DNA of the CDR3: TGTGCCAGCAGCGGAGGAGACAGGAAGTACGAGCAGTACTTC. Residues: CASSGGDRKYEQYF.

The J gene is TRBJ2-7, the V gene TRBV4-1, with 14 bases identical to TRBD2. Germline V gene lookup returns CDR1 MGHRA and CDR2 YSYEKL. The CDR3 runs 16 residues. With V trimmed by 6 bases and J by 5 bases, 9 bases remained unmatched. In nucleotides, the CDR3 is TGCGCCAGCAGAGTCGGGACTAGCGGGGGCTTCAACGAGCAGTACTTC. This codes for CASRVGTSGGFNEQYF.

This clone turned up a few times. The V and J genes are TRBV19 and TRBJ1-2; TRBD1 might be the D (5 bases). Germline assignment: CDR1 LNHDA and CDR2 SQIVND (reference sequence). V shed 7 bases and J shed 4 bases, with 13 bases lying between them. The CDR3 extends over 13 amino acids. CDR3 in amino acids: CASTSGWAYGYTF. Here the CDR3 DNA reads TGTGCCAGTACCTCAGGGTGGGCCTATGGCTACACCTTC.

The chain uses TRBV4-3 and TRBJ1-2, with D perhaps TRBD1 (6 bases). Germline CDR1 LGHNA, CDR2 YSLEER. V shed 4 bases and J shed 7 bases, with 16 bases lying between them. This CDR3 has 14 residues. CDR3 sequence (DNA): TGCGCCAGCAGCCCCAGACAGGCTGGGGGTGGCTACACCTTC. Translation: CASSPRQAGGGYTF.

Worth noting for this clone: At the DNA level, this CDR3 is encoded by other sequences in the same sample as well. The CDR3 coding sequence is TGTGCCAGCAGTGAATCTAGCGGGGGGCAAGAGACCCAGTACTTC. It encodes CASSESSGGQETQYF. This chain connects TRBV6-1 to TRBJ2-5; 11 bases line up with TRBD2. The V segment lost 2 bases and the J segment 2 bases; nucleotides outside the gene matches: 1. Germline V gives CDR1 MNHNS, CDR2 SASEGT. The CDR3 runs 15 residues.

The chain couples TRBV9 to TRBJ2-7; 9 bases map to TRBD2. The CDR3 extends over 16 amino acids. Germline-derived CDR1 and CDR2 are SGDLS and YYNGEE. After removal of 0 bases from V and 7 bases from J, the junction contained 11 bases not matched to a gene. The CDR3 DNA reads TGTGCCAGCAGCGTAGCGTCTAGCGGGACCTCGGGGGAGCAGTACTTC. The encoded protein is CASSVASSGTSGEQYF.

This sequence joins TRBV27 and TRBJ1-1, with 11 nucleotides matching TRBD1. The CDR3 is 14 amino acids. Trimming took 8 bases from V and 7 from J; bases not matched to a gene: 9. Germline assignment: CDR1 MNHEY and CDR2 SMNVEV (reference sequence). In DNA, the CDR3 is TGTGCCAGCGGGCCGAGGACAGGGGGCGTTGAAGCTTTCTTT. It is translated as CASGPRTGGVEAFF.

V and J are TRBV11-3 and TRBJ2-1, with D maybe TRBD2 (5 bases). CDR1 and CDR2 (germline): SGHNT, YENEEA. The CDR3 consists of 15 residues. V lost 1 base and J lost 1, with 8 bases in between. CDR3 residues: CASSLVPGSYNEQFF. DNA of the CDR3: TGTGCCAGCAGCTTAGTCCCGGGATCCTACAATGAGCAGTTCTTC.